The TCR beta chain described here comes from a study of shared clonotypes between healthy human individuals (dated by TCRdb to about 2020). About the investigation overall: The cohort comprised a couple of women and a few men aged 18 to 49 years. For each donor, three plates each were used for CD4 naive and CD4 memory, two plates were used for CD8 naive, and one plate was used for CD8 memory. To estimate repertoire size and how much clonotype sharing occurs between individuals, the study deeply sequenced the blood TCR repertoires of roughly 5 healthy adults. Different laboratories and diverse techniques were used to prepare libraries and sequence TCR repertoires, to increase sequencing depth and limit assay-specific biases. Each donor's leukapheresis produced roughly between roughly 0.85 and 9.5 billion PBMCs.

This clone was observed once. It lacks a known antigen. The sample holds no much larger clone one base away, and base qualities are not on file. Distinct nucleotide sequences in the sample also encode this CDR3. Healthy HIV-negative adults with no recently reported acute infections or vaccinations were included as donors. Every donor was a Caucasian adult living in Nashville, Tennessee, USA. Magnetic negative selection was used to enrich CD4+ T cells, after which naive cells were positively selected on CD45RA and the negative fraction became the memory subset. After blood collection by leukapheresis, PBMCs were isolated using Ficoll-Histopaque density gradient centrifugation and then cryopreserved in the vapor phase of liquid nitrogen. Analytical flow cytometry was used to check the purity and quantity of each magnetically sorted T cell population. Each sorted fraction had its genomic DNA isolated and then quantified by UV absorbance on a Nanodrop 2000c.

From its cysteine to its phenylalanine, the CDR3 spans 14 amino acids. Solely the CDR3 DNA is kept, with 42 bases framed from the first base. Trimming takes 0 bases from V and 2 bases from J, and the germline ends sit 9 bases apart. Via the germline V gene, CDR1 is SGDLS and CDR2 YYNGEE. Results and caveats for the whole study, not just this receptor: Based on pairwise subsampling, the degree of clonotype sharing among donors was expected to be affected by sequencing depth. Naive subsets generally had larger estimated clonotype richness than memory subsets did. Because the study included only a small number of donors, the genetic and exposure-history diversity represented was limited. Rarefaction of sorted-subset datasets indicated incomplete sequencing despite the large sequencing depth. Compared with non-shared clonotypes, the clonotypes found in all four sorted-subset donors had higher generation probabilities. Sampling was restricted to blood, and TCR repertoires in tissue are likely to differ from TCR repertoires in blood. Around 5% of naive CD4, 3% to 4% of naive CD8, around 2.3% of memory CD4, and approximately 0.39% of memory CD8 clonotypes were shared across a few donors.

Using the deep immunoSEQ assay, multiplex PCR amplified TCR CDR3 regions from genomic DNA. Extracted genomic DNA from each cell subset was spread evenly across all wells of several immunoSEQ 96-well plates, with each plate serving as a replicate. For sorted subsets, 200 to 250 ng of genomic DNA, equivalent to around 29,000 T cell genomes, went into each replicate PCR. Purified libraries were quantified with a Qubit 3.0 fluorometer, sized on a Bioanalyzer 2100, and re-quantified with the KAPA Library Quantification kit. Each immunoSEQ 96-well plate was sequenced on its own single-read 150-cycle Illumina NextSeq 550 flow cell. In the authors' own workflow: Because only junctional sequences without quality scores were contained in the immunoSEQ output, filtering matching that applied to full-length reads could not be performed. Sequences were annotated with PyIR, a Python wrapper for IgBLAST v1.9, and V/J genes and CDR3 were assigned using IMGT germline references. Reads with weak V/J assignments (E-value above 1e-6), missing CDR3, stop codons, out-of-frame junctions, or ambiguous translated residues were removed. A V3J clonotype was defined by an identical inferred V gene, J gene, and CDR3 amino acid sequence. Percentage overlap between repertoires was computed as shared unique clonotypes divided by the size of the smaller repertoire. Three approaches were used to assess repertoire richness: RTK rarefaction, the Chao1 estimator, and Recon v2.1 estimates of unobserved clonotypes. For all TCRbeta clonotypes obtained by the gDNA method from several donors, generation probabilities were computed with OLGA. This is the immuneACCESS table as TCRdb keeps it, with only in-frame sequences that have V and J called. A part of the clones is gone; compared with another copy, unresolved V genes explain less than half, and the rest is unexplained. Clone size and the V and J calls come from that table; the DNA yielded D and trimming. The sample table shows about 1.5 million clones, and 95% to 99% are seen once. The biggest ten clones account for about 0.4% of the sample.

The sequenced material came from naive CD4+ T cells sorted from blood. The sample's cell subset or site label is to be understood as: CD45RA+ positively selected. The V gene is TRBV9 and the J gene is TRBJ2-7; the D gene cannot be named for sure. The receptor's source is a man aged 25 to 40 in good health. The nucleotide sequence is given as TGTGCCAGCAGCGTAGGTTCCGGACCCTACGAGCAGTACTTC. It encodes CASSVGSGPYEQYF.